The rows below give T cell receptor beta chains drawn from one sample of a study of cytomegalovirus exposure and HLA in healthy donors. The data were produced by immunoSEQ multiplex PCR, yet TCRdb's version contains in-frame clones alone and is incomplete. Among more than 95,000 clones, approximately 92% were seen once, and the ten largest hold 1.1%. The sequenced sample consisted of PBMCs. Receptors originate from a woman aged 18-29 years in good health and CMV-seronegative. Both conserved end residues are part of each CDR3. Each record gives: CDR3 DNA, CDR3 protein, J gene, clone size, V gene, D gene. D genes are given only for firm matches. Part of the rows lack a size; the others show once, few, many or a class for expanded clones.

cdr3_nt: TGTGCCAGCAGCGATGGCGGGGCGAATCAGCACACCGGGGAGCTGTTTTTT
cdr3_aa: CASSDGGANQHTGELFF
j_call: TRBJ2-2
clone_size: -
v_call: TRBV7-2
d_call: -

cdr3_nt: TGTGCCATCAGTGAGACAGGGAATAGCAATCAGCCCCAGCATTTT
cdr3_aa: CAISETGNSNQPQHF
j_call: TRBJ1-5
clone_size: -
v_call: TRBV10-3
d_call: -

cdr3_nt: TGTGCCAGCGGGGGACAGGTGAACACTGAAGCTTTCTTT
cdr3_aa: CASGGQVNTEAFF
j_call: TRBJ1-1
clone_size: -
v_call: TRBV6-6
d_call: TRBD1

cdr3_nt: TGTGCCAGCAGTTTAGTCAGCTACGAGCAGTACTTC
cdr3_aa: CASSLVSYEQYF
j_call: TRBJ2-7
clone_size: -
v_call: TRBV28
d_call: -

cdr3_nt: TGCAGCGTTCAACGGACAACGGACAGTACCTACGAGCAGTACTTC
cdr3_aa: CSVQRTTDSTYEQYF
j_call: TRBJ2-7
clone_size: -
v_call: TRBV29-1
d_call: -

cdr3_nt: TGTGCCAGCAGCGAGCTAACGAGAGCTAATGAAAAACTGTTTTTT
cdr3_aa: CASSELTRANEKLFF
j_call: TRBJ1-4
clone_size: -
v_call: TRBV11-2
d_call: -

cdr3_nt: TGTGCCAGCAGTCGGGGACAGGGGGTAGAAAAACTGTTTTTT
cdr3_aa: CASSRGQGVEKLFF
j_call: TRBJ1-4
clone_size: -
v_call: TRBV28
d_call: TRBD1

cdr3_nt: TGTGCCAGCAGTCCCTCGGGACAGGGTGGCGGCTACACCTTC
cdr3_aa: CASSPSGQGGGYTF
j_call: TRBJ1-2
clone_size: -
v_call: TRBV27
d_call: TRBD1

cdr3_nt: TGTGCCAGCAGTGAAAGGAGGAACGGTGGGTATGGCTACACCTTC
cdr3_aa: CASSERRNGGYGYTF
j_call: TRBJ1-2
clone_size: -
v_call: TRBV2
d_call: -

cdr3_nt: TGTGCCAGCAGCTTAGCGGGCCCTCAAGAGACCCAGTACTTC
cdr3_aa: CASSLAGPQETQYF
j_call: TRBJ2-5
clone_size: -
v_call: TRBV7-2
d_call: -

cdr3_nt: TGTGCCAGCAGTCCCAGCCCCCAGGGGCTGATTCAGCCCCAGCATTTT
cdr3_aa: CASSPSPQGLIQPQHF
j_call: TRBJ1-5
clone_size: -
v_call: TRBV28
d_call: -

cdr3_nt: TGTGCCAGCACACGGGAGGGGCCGGGGAATCAGCCCCAGCATTTT
cdr3_aa: CASTREGPGNQPQHF
j_call: TRBJ1-5
clone_size: -
v_call: TRBV2
d_call: -

cdr3_nt: TGTGCCAGCAGTCCAGGGACATCGGACGATGAGCAGTTCTTC
cdr3_aa: CASSPGTSDDEQFF
j_call: TRBJ2-1
clone_size: once
v_call: TRBV27
d_call: -

cdr3_nt: TGTGCCAGCAGTTCTCGGGACAGCCTATTTGAAGCTTTCTTT
cdr3_aa: CASSSRDSLFEAFF
j_call: TRBJ1-1
clone_size: once
v_call: TRBV6-5
d_call: TRBD1

cdr3_nt: TGCGCCAGCAGCCAAGATATTAGCGGGAGCTCCTACAATGAGCAGTTCTTC
cdr3_aa: CASSQDISGSSYNEQFF
j_call: TRBJ2-1
clone_size: -
v_call: TRBV4-1
d_call: TRBD2

cdr3_nt: TGTGCCAGCAGCTTAGTTTTTGCTGCGGGGGGGCATTATGAGCAGTTCTTC
cdr3_aa: CASSLVFAAGGHYEQFF
j_call: TRBJ2-1
clone_size: -
v_call: TRBV7-2
d_call: TRBD2

cdr3_nt: TGTGCCAGCAGCGGGAGCGGTATGAGCTCCTACGAGCAGTACTTC
cdr3_aa: CASSGSGMSSYEQYF
j_call: TRBJ2-7
clone_size: -
v_call: TRBV4-2
d_call: -

cdr3_nt: TGTGCCAGTACTAGTGAGACCTTTTTAGTCAATGAGCAGTTCTTC
cdr3_aa: CASTSETFLVNEQFF
j_call: TRBJ2-1
clone_size: -
v_call: TRBV19
d_call: -

cdr3_nt: TGTGCCAGCAGTACTCTAGCGAGAAGCACAGATACGCAGTATTTT
cdr3_aa: CASSTLARSTDTQYF
j_call: TRBJ2-3
clone_size: -
v_call: TRBV28
d_call: -

cdr3_nt: TGTGCCAGCAGTTGCCCGACTAGCGGGAGTTGGGATACGCAGTATTTT
cdr3_aa: CASSCPTSGSWDTQYF
j_call: TRBJ2-3
clone_size: -
v_call: TRBV6-5
d_call: TRBD2

cdr3_nt: TGCAGTGCTTCCCTGTATGGCTACACCTTC
cdr3_aa: CSASLYGYTF
j_call: TRBJ1-2
clone_size: -
v_call: TRBV20-1
d_call: -

cdr3_nt: TGCGCCAGCACTCCAGGGTTTCAGGATGAGCAGTTCTTC
cdr3_aa: CASTPGFQDEQFF
j_call: TRBJ2-1
clone_size: -
v_call: TRBV23-1
d_call: -

cdr3_nt: TGTGCCAGCTCACGGGGCGGTAACTTCCAAGAGACCCAGTACTTC
cdr3_aa: CASSRGGNFQETQYF
j_call: TRBJ2-5
clone_size: -
v_call: TRBV18
d_call: -

cdr3_nt: TGCGCCAGCAGTGAGTGGGCAGGGACTGAAGCTTTCTTT
cdr3_aa: CASSEWAGTEAFF
j_call: TRBJ1-1
clone_size: -
v_call: TRBV10-2
d_call: -

cdr3_nt: TGTGCCAGCAGTTGGGCAGGGGTCTACAATGAGCAGTTCTTC
cdr3_aa: CASSWAGVYNEQFF
j_call: TRBJ2-1
clone_size: -
v_call: TRBV6-5
d_call: -

cdr3_nt: TGTGCCAGCAGCTCCGTAGCGGGCAGGGCGAAGCAGTACTTC
cdr3_aa: CASSSVAGRAKQYF
j_call: TRBJ2-7
clone_size: -
v_call: TRBV13
d_call: TRBD2

cdr3_nt: TGTGCCAGCAGTCCAGCTCATCTTAGGGGGAACACCGGGGAGCTGTTTTTT
cdr3_aa: CASSPAHLRGNTGELFF
j_call: TRBJ2-2
clone_size: -
v_call: TRBV5-6
d_call: -

cdr3_nt: TGTGCCAGCTCACCAGCCAGCGTGAACTATGGCTACACCTTC
cdr3_aa: CASSPASVNYGYTF
j_call: TRBJ1-2
clone_size: -
v_call: TRBV18
d_call: -

cdr3_nt: TGTGCCAGCAGCCTAGTAGGGGACTTACAAAACATTCAGTACTTC
cdr3_aa: CASSLVGDLQNIQYF
j_call: TRBJ2-4
clone_size: -
v_call: TRBV5-4
d_call: -

cdr3_nt: TGTGCCAGCAGCTCCGGACAGAATGAAAAACTGTTTTTT
cdr3_aa: CASSSGQNEKLFF
j_call: TRBJ1-4
clone_size: -
v_call: TRBV5-6
d_call: -

cdr3_nt: TGTGCCACCACTTCACTCGGACAGCATAATGAAAAACTGTTTTTT
cdr3_aa: CATTSLGQHNEKLFF
j_call: TRBJ1-4
clone_size: -
v_call: TRBV15
d_call: -

cdr3_nt: TGCGCCAGCAGCTTGGGTGAGGGAAACACTGAAGCTTTCTTT
cdr3_aa: CASSLGEGNTEAFF
j_call: TRBJ1-1
clone_size: -
v_call: TRBV5-1
d_call: -

cdr3_nt: TGTGCCAGCAGCTTAGACTCTAGCGGGCTAAACGAGCAGTACTTC
cdr3_aa: CASSLDSSGLNEQYF
j_call: TRBJ2-7
clone_size: -
v_call: TRBV7-2
d_call: TRBD2

cdr3_nt: TGTGCCAGCAGTCCCTATAGTACTAGCGCGCCGTATTTT
cdr3_aa: CASSPYSTSAPYF
j_call: TRBJ2-3
clone_size: -
v_call: TRBV27
d_call: TRBD2

cdr3_nt: TGTGCCTGGAGTACTTCTTGGGAGCAGTACTTC
cdr3_aa: CAWSTSWEQYF
j_call: TRBJ2-7
clone_size: -
v_call: TRBV30
d_call: -

cdr3_nt: TGTGCCAGCTCACCGATTCCCACCGAGAATGAGCAGTTCTTC
cdr3_aa: CASSPIPTENEQFF
j_call: TRBJ2-1
clone_size: -
v_call: TRBV18
d_call: -

cdr3_nt: TGTGCCAGCAGCCAAGAGGGGGAGGCCTCTGGGGCCAACGTCCTGACTTTC
cdr3_aa: CASSQEGEASGANVLTF
j_call: TRBJ2-6
clone_size: -
v_call: TRBV4-2
d_call: -